A single sample gave rise to the 20 T cell receptor beta chains below, sequenced in a study of beta chain features in type 1 diabetes. Expressed TCRB transcripts were sequenced after all isolated RNA was converted to cDNA. Clones were sequenced by immunoSEQ multiplex PCR, and TCRdb holds only the in-frame ones, with some missing. The data contain about 360,000 clones, around 12% of them seen just once; the ten biggest clones take up 0.015% to 0.02%. What was sequenced was naive CD4+ T cells from blood. Receptor source: a young man in good health.

The chain is built from TRBV5-1 and TRBJ1-1, with unresolved D. The CDR3 consists of 11 residues. The germline gives CDR1 SGHRS, CDR2 YFSETQ. Trimming pared 0 bases from V and 6 bases from J, leaving 3 bases between. The DNA of the CDR3 is TGCGCCAGCAGCTTGGGGCCTGAAGCTTTCTTT. It encodes CASSLGPEAFF.

The CDR3 sequence is CASSSRSPSTQYF. As DNA, the CDR3 is TGTGCCAGCAGTTCCCGATCGCCGAGTACGCAGTATTTT. The genes are TRBV27 and TRBJ2-3, with no clear D. Trimming stripped 4 bases from V and 8 bases from J, with 13 bases between. The CDR3 is 13 amino acids. Looked up from germline, CDR1 is MNHEY and CDR2 is SMNVEV (reference sequence).

The chain employs TRBV15 and TRBJ2-1; TRBD2 matches 8 bases. V shed 7 bases, J shed 7 bases, and the junction held 15 bases outside the gene matches. This CDR3 is built from 16 residues. Looked up from germline, CDR1 is LNHNV and CDR2 is YYDKDF (reference sequence). For the CDR3, the DNA is TGTGCCACCATCTCACCCGGGGGGGCGTCTGGAAATGAGCAGTTCTTC. This codes for CATISPGGASGNEQFF.

The V gene is TRBV30, the J gene TRBJ2-5; D not certain. CDR1 and CDR2 (germline): GTSNPN, SVGIG (reference sequence). This CDR3 has 12 amino acids. V lost 6 bases to trimming and J lost 0 bases, with 8 bases between them. CDR3 in amino acids: CACARYQETQYF. The CDR3 region has the DNA TGTGCCTGCGCCAGGTACCAAGAGACCCAGTACTTC.

Only a few counts were recorded for this clone. The V call is TRBV18, the J call TRBJ1-5; tentatively, D is TRBD1 (5 bases). V was trimmed by 3 bases and J by 3 bases, leaving 15 bases between them. There are 16 residues in the CDR3. CDR1 is KGHSH, CDR2 LQKENI, per germline. CDR3 bases: TGTGCCAGCTCACCCTATTCAGGGTATGACAATCAGCCCCAGCATTTT. The encoded protein is CASSPYSGYDNQPQHF. Variable domain in full (rest from reference TRBV18 and TRBJ1-5): NAGVMQNPRHLVRRRGQEARLRCSPMKGHSHVYWYRQLPEEGLKFMVYLQKENIIDESGMPKERFSAEFPKEGPSILRIQQVVRGDSAAYFCASSPYSGYDNQPQHFGDGTRLSIL.

V usage is TRBV23-1 and J usage is TRBJ1-3, with D perhaps TRBD1 (5 bases). TRBV23-1 is recorded as an ORF, its role being uncertain. V was trimmed by 4 bases and J by 0 bases, leaving 13 bases between them. The CDR3 is 16 residues long. CDR3 DNA: TGCGCCAGCAGTCCCCCCGGGGGAGACTCTGGAAACACCATATATTTT. It is translated as CASSPPGGDSGNTIYF.

This clone has just a few counts. V is TRBV7-2 and J is TRBJ1-5, with no clear D. The CDR3 loop spans 12 amino acids. The germline gives CDR1 SGHTA, CDR2 FQGNSA. Trimming pared 0 bases from V and 14 bases from J, leaving 11 bases between. This CDR3 reads CASSLAIGSEHF. The CDR3, as DNA: TGTGCCAGCAGCTTAGCTATCGGGAGTGAGCATTTT.

The chain employs TRBV7-2 and TRBJ1-2, with D perhaps matching TRBD1 (6 bases). The V and J ends lost 2 bases and 2 bases respectively, with 9 bases between them. This CDR3 region has 14 residues. Germline V gene lookup returns CDR1 SGHTA and CDR2 FQGNSA. The CDR3 DNA reads as TGTGCCAGCAGCTTATACAGGGCCAACTATGGCTACACCTTC. Encoded protein: CASSLYRANYGYTF.

This clone appeared a few times. This chain uses TRBV4-3 with TRBJ2-7, with 12 bases identical to TRBD2. This CDR3 has 17 amino acids. The V segment lost 4 bases and the J segment 5 bases; nucleotides outside the gene matches: 12. CDR1 and CDR2 from the germline V gene are LGHNA and YSLEER. The CDR3 is CASSRRTSGMGYDEQYF. CDR3 DNA sequence: TGCGCCAGCAGCCGCCGGACTAGCGGGATGGGGTACGACGAGCAGTACTTC.

The chain links TRBV12-5 to TRBJ1-2; 9 bases are a match to TRBD1. Trimming cost V 1 base and J 8 bases; bases outside gene matches: 5. This CDR3 contains 14 residues. The germline gives CDR1 LGHNT, CDR2 FRNRAP. The CDR3 spells CASGLEQGAEGYTF. In nucleotides, the CDR3 is TGTGCTAGTGGTTTGGAACAGGGGGCGGAGGGCTACACCTTC.

CDR3 coding DNA: TGTGCCAGCAGCTTATATCCAGATACGCAGTATTTT. It yields the protein CASSLYPDTQYF. The chain is built from TRBV7-3 and TRBJ2-3; D unclear. The germline V and J ends were trimmed by 2 bases and 4 bases, with 4 bases remaining between them. This CDR3 has 12 residues. The germline V gene encodes CDR1 SGHTA and CDR2 FQGTGA.

The chain joins TRBV13 to TRBJ2-3; TRBD2 matches at 7 bases. V was pared by 7 bases and J by 1 base, with 11 bases of the junction left unmatched. The length of the CDR3 is 16 residues. Germline assignment: CDR1 PRHDT and CDR2 FYEKMQ (reference sequence). Here the CDR3 reads CASMGREVYRTDTQYF. The CDR3 DNA reads as TGTGCCAGCATGGGTCGGGAGGTCTACCGCACAGATACGCAGTATTTT.

In regard to this clone: The DNA is omitted, as the CDR3 cannot be located on it reliably, and the CDR3 follows TCRdb's listing. The chain joins TRBV28 to TRBJ2-7; the table names TRBD1, a call not compared with the DNA. Germline CDR1 and CDR2: MDHEN and SYDVKM. The CDR3 adds up to 12 amino acids, both ends counted. The CDR3 sequence is CASSLWGQGNHF.

Note on this clone: One end of the junction fails to match germline, which may point to a read error. The chain is built from TRBV7-2 and TRBJ1-2; no definite D call. The V gene's germline CDR1 is SGHTA and CDR2 FQGNSA. The CDR3 consists of 10 residues. The CDR3 loop reads CASNNRSPNF. In DNA, the CDR3 is TGTGCCAGCAACAATAGGAGCCCGAACTTC.

J is TRBJ2-5 and V is TRBV28; 10 bases agree with TRBD2. With V trimmed by 5 bases and J by 4 bases, 13 bases remained unmatched. The CDR3 sequence is 17 residues long. The germline V gene encodes CDR1 MDHEN and CDR2 SYDVKM. The CDR3 DNA reads as TGTGCCAGCAGTACAAGCGGGAGGGCGCGGGGGCGAGAGACCCAGTACTTC. This sequence encodes CASSTSGRARGRETQYF.

This clone was picked up a small number of times. The V call is TRBV5-4, the J call TRBJ2-3; tentative D call: TRBD1 (5 bases). The CDR3 contains 15 residues. CDR1 is SGHNT and CDR2 is YYREEE in the germline V gene (reference sequence). V shed 2 bases and J shed 4 bases, with 14 bases lying between them. CDR3 sequence reads: CASSFQGDISDTQYF. The CDR3 DNA reads TGTGCCAGCAGCTTCCAGGGTGACATTTCAGATACGCAGTATTTT.

This clone has more than one count but fewer than ten. This rearrangement joins TRBV7-9 to TRBJ1-1; TRBD1 matches 9 bases. This CDR3 spans 16 amino acids. Losses at the gene ends were 6 bases for V and 10 bases for J; bases not matched to a gene: 18. Germline V gene lookup returns CDR1 SEHNR and CDR2 FQNEAQ (reference sequence). The CDR3 DNA sequence: TGTGCCAGCAGACCCAATCCGGGACAGGGCCGAAAGGGAGCTTTCTTT. Amino acid sequence: CASRPNPGQGRKGAFF.

The genes are TRBV7-2 and TRBJ2-7, with 8 bases lining up with TRBD1. Germline CDR1 reads SGHTA; CDR2 reads FQGNSA. V gave up 5 bases and J gave up 2 bases; unmatched junction bases: 8. The CDR3 spans 15 residues. CDR3 protein: CASSPGTGQTYEQYF. The CDR3 nucleotides read TGTGCCAGCAGCCCCGGGACAGGCCAAACCTACGAGCAGTACTTC.

This clone was recorded a few times. The chain couples TRBV20-1 to TRBJ1-5; D is uncertain. The CDR3 length is 11 residues. Germline loops: CDR1 DFQATT, CDR2 SNEGSKA (reference sequence). V lost 3 bases and J 5 bases, leaving 5 bases between the germline ends. In DNA form, the CDR3 reads TGCAGTGCTAGTATAGATCAGCCCCAGCATTTT. It is translated as CSASIDQPQHF.

This clone has just a few counts. V is TRBV9 and J is TRBJ2-1, with D perhaps matching TRBD2 (6 bases). Germline values: CDR1 SGDLS, CDR2 YYNGEE. CDR3 length equals 13 residues. Trimming shortened V by 6 bases and J by 6 bases, and 13 bases separated the two germline ends. CDR3: CASTRPGGNEQFF. The DNA for the CDR3 is TGTGCCAGCACCCGACCCGGGGGCAATGAGCAGTTCTTC.